The 31 T cell receptor beta chains below all came from one sample that was sequenced in a study of PD-L1 blockade in urothelial cancer. Produced via immunoSEQ multiplex PCR; TCRdb's table is partial and in-frame only. This sample has around 35,000 clones, with 84% found just once. Time point meaning: pretreatment peripheral blood. The sample was PBMCs, taken around atezolizumab (anti-PD-L1) treatment. The receptors derive from a man in his sixties with urothelial cancer.

V gene TRBV7-8 combines with J gene TRBJ2-3; 11 positions match TRBD1. CDR3 length: 15 amino acids. Germline V gives CDR1 SGHVS, CDR2 FQNEAQ. After removal of 6 bases from V and 1 base from J, the junction contained 3 bases not matched to a gene. The CDR3 DNA follows: TGTGCCAGCAGGCGGACAGGGGGCCGCACAGATACGCAGTATTTT. This translates into CASRRTGGRTDTQYF.

CDR3: CASSAGGMGENIQYF. Here the CDR3 DNA reads TGTGCCAGCAGCGCGGGGGGTATGGGAGAAAACATTCAGTACTTC. The chain has TRBV11-3 and TRBJ2-4, with TRBD2 matching over 8 bases. In germline, CDR1 is SGHNT, CDR2 YENEEA. CDR3 length: 15 residues. Germline trimming cut 5 bases from V and 5 bases from J; bases unmatched to any gene: 8.

The sample holds one count of this clone. The chain links TRBV4-3 to TRBJ1-4; TRBD1 matches 7 bases. This CDR3 spans 16 amino acids. V was clipped by 5 bases and J by 0 bases; unmatched bases: 6. The V gene's germline CDR1 is LGHNA and CDR2 YSLEER. CDR3 DNA sequence: TGCGCCAGCAGCTCGGACAGGTGGGCAACTAATGAAAAACTGTTTTTT. Translation: CASSSDRWATNEKLFF.

The chain combines TRBV7-9 with TRBJ2-7; TRBD1 is a possible D gene (5 bases). Germline CDR1 is SEHNR and CDR2 is FQNEAQ (reference sequence). Trimming left V 3 bases short and J 1 base short, with 7 bases between. This CDR3 spans 13 amino acids. CDR3 in amino acids: CASSFPGSYEQYF. CDR3 bases: TGTGCCAGCAGCTTTCCAGGGTCCTACGAGCAGTACTTC.

The chain joins TRBV7-2 to TRBJ1-1; no reliable D call. Trimming left V 1 base short and J 0 bases short, with 9 bases between. The CDR3 sequence is 15 residues long. Germline V lookup: CDR1 SGHTA, CDR2 FQGNSA. CDR3 nucleotides: TGTGCCAGCAGCTTAGACGGCGGGATGAACACTGAAGCTTTCTTT. It encodes CASSLDGGMNTEAFF. The variable domain in full, with the rest retrieved from reference TRBV7-2 and TRBJ1-1, is GAGVSQSPSNKVTEKGKDVELRCDPISGHTALYWYRQSLGQGLEFLIYFQGNSAPDKSGLPSDRFSAERTGGSVSTLTIQRTQQEDSAVYLCASSLDGGMNTEAFFGQGTRLTVV.

In its sample, this clone was seen once. The chain links TRBV19 to TRBJ2-3; 10 positions agree with TRBD1. The CDR3 length is 17 residues. Per the germline V gene, CDR1 is LNHDA and CDR2 is SQIVND (reference sequence). V was pared by 3 bases and J by 2 bases, with 8 bases of the junction left unmatched. This CDR3 reads CASSIRGDRGYTDTQYF. The CDR3 DNA reads TGTGCCAGTAGTATCCGTGGGGACAGGGGTTACACAGATACGCAGTATTTT.

Points on this clone: The junction departs from the called germline gene at one end, perhaps through a read error. The chain is built from TRBV7-7 and TRBJ2-1; 8 bases line up with TRBD2. Germline CDR1 and CDR2: SSHAT and FNYEAQ (reference sequence). CDR3 length equals 17 residues. The CDR3 protein is CASSPNWGAGAGNEQFF. The CDR3 bases are TGTGCTAGCAGCCCCAACTGGGGAGCGGGAGCAGGGAATGAGCAGTTCTTC.

The chain recombines TRBV5-1 with TRBJ2-3; D might be TRBD1 (6 bases). This CDR3 comprises 15 residues. Trimming left V 5 bases short and J 0 bases short, with 13 bases between. Per germline, CDR1 SGHRS and CDR2 YFSETQ. CDR3 amino acids: CASRTGGGSTDTQYF. The CDR3 DNA is TGCGCCAGCAGGACAGGCGGTGGGAGCACAGATACGCAGTATTTT.

This chain joins TRBV7-3 and TRBJ2-1; 9 bases agree with TRBD1. The germline V gene encodes CDR1 SGHTA and CDR2 FQGTGA. Losses at the gene ends were 6 bases for V and 4 bases for J; bases not matched to a gene: 4. The CDR3 contains 14 residues. The CDR3 region is CASSRDRAYNEQFF. CDR3 sequence (DNA): TGTGCCAGCAGTCGGGACAGGGCTTACAATGAGCAGTTCTTC.

V is TRBV21-1 and J is TRBJ1-1; TRBD1 was called by the table and not checked on the DNA. TRBV21-1 counts as a pseudogene. The CDR3 totals 17 residues. CDR3 residues: CASSKGGGGVVDTEAFF. The CDR3 coding sequence is TGTGCCAGCAGCAAAGGTGGAGGGGGCGTAGTCGACACTGAAGCTTTCTTT.

The chain is built from TRBV9 and TRBJ2-3; tentative D call: TRBD2 (5 bases). This CDR3 contains 17 residues. CDR1 and CDR2 from the germline V gene are SGDLS and YYNGEE. Trimming removed 0 bases from V and 5 bases from J, with 19 bases in between. This chain's CDR3 is CASSVALAGVLGDTQYF. CDR3 nucleotide sequence: TGTGCCAGCAGCGTAGCCCTAGCTGGAGTTTTGGGAGATACGCAGTATTTT. The full variable domain, in which reference TRBV9 and TRBJ2-3 provide the parts outside the CDR3, is DSGVTQTPKHLITATGQRVTLRCSPRSGDLSVYWYQQSLDQGLQFLIQYYNGEERAKGNILERFSAQQFPDLHSELNLSSLELGDSALYFCASSVALAGVLGDTQYFGPGTRLTVL.

The chain combines TRBV28 with TRBJ1-5; 8 bases align to TRBD1. The germline CDR1 and CDR2 sequences are MDHEN and SYDVKM. CDR3 length: 15 residues. V shed 3 bases and J 6 bases; nucleotides not matched to a gene: 7. In DNA form, the CDR3 reads TGTGCCAGCAGTTTGCTAGACAGGGGAGGTCAGCCCCAGCATTTT. This codes for CASSLLDRGGQPQHF.

The V call is TRBV7-9, the J call TRBJ2-2, with 7 bases lining up with TRBD1. Germline V gives CDR1 SEHNR, CDR2 FQNEAQ (reference sequence). The CDR3 runs 16 residues. The ends lost 5 bases at V and 0 bases at J; junction bases unmatched: 6. CDR3 sequence reads: CASSPGQGANTGELFF. The CDR3 DNA reads TGTGCCAGCAGCCCTGGGCAGGGGGCGAACACCGGGGAGCTGTTTTTT.

The V and J genes are TRBV5-1 and TRBJ1-6; a possible D gene is TRBD1 (6 bases). CDR1 is SGHRS, CDR2 YFSETQ, per germline. V lost 0 bases to trimming and J lost 7 bases, with 14 bases between them. The CDR3 length is 16 residues. In DNA, the CDR3 is TGCGCCAGCAGCTTGGCCCCGACAGGTGGAAATTCACCCCTCCACTTT. It encodes CASSLAPTGGNSPLHF.

The chain has TRBV7-3 and TRBJ2-1; D gene unclear. The V end was cut by 4 bases, the J end by 10 bases, with 11 bases between. Germline values: CDR1 SGHTA, CDR2 FQGTGA. The CDR3 sequence is 12 residues long. CDR3 sequence (DNA): TGTGCCAGCAGCTCCGGAGCCGGGGAGCAGTTCTTC. Translated, it gives CASSSGAGEQFF.

This sequence joins TRBV5-1 and TRBJ2-3; TRBD1 aligns across 7 bases. The germline CDR1 and CDR2 sequences are SGHRS and YFSETQ. This CDR3 is built from 15 residues. The junction had 1 base not matched to a gene; V was cut back by 0 bases and J by 0 bases. Here the CDR3 DNA reads TGCGCCAGCAGCTTGGAGGGGGCAAGCACAGATACGCAGTATTTT. This gives the protein CASSLEGASTDTQYF.

The rearrangement uses TRBV4-2 and TRBJ2-1; no definite D call. V was pared by 1 base and J by 6 bases, with 22 bases between. The germline V gene has CDR1 LGHNA and CDR2 YNFKEQ. The CDR3 is 18 residues long. CDR3 sequence: CASSQGAPGADRSNEQFF. The CDR3 DNA is TGTGCCAGCAGCCAAGGGGCCCCCGGCGCTGATCGAAGCAATGAGCAGTTCTTC.

This chain joins TRBV27 and TRBJ2-2, with TRBD2 as a possible D gene (5 bases). V dropped 2 bases and J dropped 4 bases, with 8 bases sitting between them. This CDR3 has 14 amino acids. Germline V gives CDR1 MNHEY, CDR2 SMNVEV (reference sequence). CDR3 nucleotide sequence: TGTGCCAGCAGTTTAAGGGCGGGCACCGGGGAGCTGTTTTTT. This codes for CASSLRAGTGELFF.

This rearrangement joins TRBV19 to TRBJ1-5; D remains ambiguous. The CDR3 has 16 amino acids. Trimming shortened V by 5 bases and J by 3 bases, and 17 bases separated the two germline ends. The germline V gene encodes CDR1 LNHDA and CDR2 SQIVND (reference sequence). The CDR3 sequence: CASSGWTHQPNQPQHF. The CDR3, as DNA: TGTGCCAGTAGTGGATGGACTCATCAACCCAATCAGCCCCAGCATTTT.

This clone came up a few times. An end of the junction does not agree with germline; a read error may underlie this. The genes are TRBV6-5 and TRBJ2-1, with D unclear. Looked up from germline, CDR1 is MNHEY and CDR2 is SVGAGI. CDR3 length equals 11 residues. The chain's CDR3 is CASSSSNEQFF. The CDR3, as DNA: TGTGCCAGCAGCTCCTCCAATGAGCAGTTCTTC.

The genes are TRBV7-2 and TRBJ1-1, with a tentative D call TRBD1 (5 bases). The CDR3 consists of 13 residues. V dropped 3 bases and J dropped 5 bases, with 10 bases sitting between them. From germline, CDR1 is SGHTA and CDR2 FQGNSA. The CDR3 loop reads CASSFSQETEAFF. The CDR3 nucleotides read TGTGCCAGCAGCTTTTCACAGGAGACTGAAGCTTTCTTT.

The chain combines TRBV11-2 with TRBJ2-7, with D unclear. The CDR3 consists of 14 residues. Germline CDR1 is SGHAT and CDR2 is FQNNGV. Trimming left V 5 bases short and J 4 bases short, with 15 bases between. The CDR3 sequence is CASSRDPAAYEQYF. The CDR3 region has the DNA TGTGCCAGCAGCCGCGACCCGGCGGCGTACGAGCAGTACTTC.

The chain employs TRBV7-2 and TRBJ1-1, with D hard to call. V was cut by 5 bases and J by 6 bases, with 13 bases left in between. This CDR3 has 13 residues. CDR1 is SGHTA, CDR2 FQGNSA, per germline. In nucleotides, the CDR3 is TGTGCCAGCAGCCCCCCGAAACGCGCTGAAGCTTTCTTT. This codes for CASSPPKRAEAFF.

V gene TRBV29-1 combines with J gene TRBJ1-1; the D gene is possibly TRBD1 (5 bases). The CDR3 runs to 13 residues. V dropped 7 bases and J dropped 2 bases, with 14 bases sitting between them. The V gene's germline CDR1 is SQVTM and CDR2 ANQGSEA. This CDR3 reads CSAAEGTNTEAFF. DNA for the CDR3: TGCAGCGCCGCGGAGGGGACTAACACTGAAGCTTTCTTT.

The V and J genes are TRBV19 and TRBJ1-1; perhaps TRBD1 as D (5 bases). The CDR3 runs 14 residues. Germline V gene lookup returns CDR1 LNHDA and CDR2 SQIVND (reference sequence). With 4 bases removed from V and 4 bases from J, the gap between germline ends came to 13 bases. Written as DNA, the CDR3 is TGTGCCAGTAGTAAAACAGGCTTCATCACTGAAGCTTTCTTT. It translates to CASSKTGFITEAFF.

The chain links TRBV30 to TRBJ2-7; 8 positions match TRBD1. CDR3 length: 14 residues. With 4 bases clipped from V and 2 bases from J, the junction kept 7 bases outside the gene matches. Germline V lookup: CDR1 GTSNPN, CDR2 SVGIG (reference sequence). The CDR3 sequence: CAWTTGGYTYEQYF. The DNA for the CDR3 is TGTGCCTGGACAACAGGGGGTTACACCTACGAGCAGTACTTC.

The chain joins TRBV5-6 to TRBJ1-1; 7 bases fit TRBD1. The germline V gene encodes CDR1 SGHDT and CDR2 YYEEEE. With V trimmed by 0 bases and J by 4 bases, 6 bases remained unmatched. There are 15 residues in the CDR3. DNA of the CDR3: TGTGCCAGCAGCTTGGGACCTCAGGGGGTCACTGAAGCTTTCTTT. Protein: CASSLGPQGVTEAFF.

J is TRBJ2-1 and V is TRBV18; 14 bases line up with TRBD2. With 1 base clipped from V and 7 bases from J, the junction kept 3 bases outside the gene matches. Looked up from germline, CDR1 is KGHSH and CDR2 is LQKENI. CDR3 length: 16 amino acids. The CDR3: CASSPQGLAGENEQFF. The CDR3 coding sequence is TGTGCCAGCTCACCACAGGGACTAGCGGGGGAAAATGAGCAGTTCTTC.

This clone came up a few times. V is TRBV10-1 and J is TRBJ2-7; D is ambiguous. Germline values: CDR1 WNHNN, CDR2 SYGVQD (reference sequence). This CDR3 has 13 amino acids. Trimming shortened V by 2 bases and J by 6 bases, and 11 bases separated the two germline ends. The chain's CDR3 is CASSEHPTGEQYF. In nucleotides, the CDR3 is TGCGCCAGCAGTGAGCACCCAACGGGCGAGCAGTACTTC.

This chain uses TRBV4-2 with TRBJ2-4; D unresolved. Germline V gene sequence: CDR1 LGHNA, CDR2 YNFKEQ. The CDR3 consists of 14 residues. Trimming took 1 base from V and 0 from J, leaving 4 bases between them. The CDR3 sequence is CASSQAVAKNIQYF. The CDR3 DNA reads TGTGCCAGCAGCCAAGCGGTAGCCAAAAACATTCAGTACTTC.

V gene TRBV10-3 combines with J gene TRBJ2-5; 8 bases are a match to TRBD1. The ends lost 2 bases at V and 5 bases at J; junction bases unmatched: 7. There are 15 residues in the CDR3. Per the germline V gene, CDR1 is ENHRY and CDR2 is SYGVKD. CDR3 sequence reads: CAISEPRTGRETQYF. CDR3 coding DNA: TGTGCCATCAGTGAGCCGAGGACAGGGAGGGAGACCCAGTACTTC.